This T cell receptor beta chain originates from a study of blood T cells in healthy people across ages (dated by TCRdb to between 2014 and 2017). Notes on the research overall: In model experiments, template switching captured roughly one uniquely barcoded TCR beta cDNA molecule for every two T cells. Donors of different ages were randomly distributed across sequencing lanes to avoid experimental bias. Two additional independent replicas of 1 million unique cDNA reads from the same blood draw were analyzed for two donors (one aged 18 to 30 and one aged 80 or older). Four age groups were formed from the donors: young (average approximately 17 years), middle-aged (approximately 41), aged (under 70) and long-lived (about 80). To track age-related changes in TCR beta repertoire diversity, the study relied on deep sequencing normalized with unique cDNA molecular identifiers.

Study-level results and caveats: The CMV infection status of donors was not known, potentially confounding age-related changes in expanded clonotypes. Observed TCR beta diversity correlated strongly with the percentage of naive T cells measured by flow cytometry. Observed TCR beta diversity per million T cells fell roughly linearly with age, and a significant reduction was already apparent by age roughly 40. Since profiling was done on bulk unsorted PBMCs, naive and antigen-experienced compartments could not be conclusively compared. Compared with the aged group, the long-lived group had more naive CD4+ T cells, fewer expanded clones and increased TCR diversity, suggesting age selection. Total diversity estimates from one million sequenced T cells were considered lower bounds and underestimates.

V and J lose 3 bases and 8 bases, and a span of 16 bases separates them. CDR1 and CDR2, per the germline V gene, are MGHDK and SYGVNS. The CDR3 numbers 15 residues from cysteine through phenylalanine. CDR3 DNA is the only sequence kept; it has 45 bases, read in frame from the first base. The donors were some 39 Caucasian individuals from Russia, aged roughly 6 to 90 years, who were systemically healthy. About 9.8 milliliters of peripheral blood were drawn from each donor into EDTA-treated Vacutainer tubes. PBMCs were isolated by Ficoll-Paque density-gradient centrifugation, with at least 7 million obtained per sample. Trizol reagent was used to extract total RNA from PBMCs, with at least 6 micrograms per sample. The percentages of naive CD45RAhigh/CD27high T cells were determined by flow cytometry on a PBMC aliquot from every donor. On this clonotype: Its antigen specificity is not known. Per-base quality was not reported, and no clone a single base away is much larger than it.

Library generation was performed with 5' RACE. The listed sequencing device is Illumina HiSeq 2500. A second PCR of about 7 to 12 cycles was performed with a sample-barcoded 5' primer and a J-beta primer mix. A unique molecular identifier was introduced onto each TCR beta cDNA molecule by a template-switch 5' adaptor carrying 12 random nucleotides. Each sample yielded at least 3 million CDR3-containing paired-end reads. First-strand cDNA synthesis was performed from all RNA using the Mint cDNA synthesis kit, with priming by a TRBC-specific oligonucleotide. Following uracil-DNA glycosylase treatment, all cDNA underwent a first 18-cycle PCR with the universal primers M1SS and BC2_uni_R. On the authors' methods: Normalization of each sample was performed by random selection of 1 million high-quality reads, each carrying a distinct molecular identifier. Reads sharing molecular identifiers were discarded rather than binned into consensus sequences. MiTCR, with a Q25 quality threshold and the strictest error-elimination algorithm, was used for CDR3 identification, clonotype clustering and error correction. A nonparametric unseen species model with Euler transformation was used to estimate lower-bound total TCR beta diversity. Using fastp trimming at Q25 and MiXCR clonotype assembly, TCRdb reanalyzed the public sequencing data and kept in-frame beta chains. When rows share a CDR3 protein, they turn into one entry using the most common DNA and genes. TCRdb's processing, not the study's, gives the V and J calls here. Across this sample there are 650,000 to 700,000 distinct CDR3 sequences, with 40% to 65% seen only once. Together, the top ten hold roughly 13% of the sample.

The clonotype comes from a woman of 80 years or more in good health. Here the chain combines TRBV25-1 and TRBJ1-4; there is no confident call for the D gene. Sequences were obtained from blood. CDR3 reads: CASSDAGVREEKLFF. The nucleotides read TGTGCCAGCAGTGACGCCGGGGTGAGAGAAGAAAAACTGTTTTTT. With the portions outside the CDR3 filled from the reference TRBV25-1 and TRBJ1-4 genes, the complete variable region becomes EADIYQTPRYLVIGTGKKITLECSQTMGHDKMYWYQQDPGMELHLIHYSYGVNSTEKGDLSSESTVSRIRTEHFPLTLESARPSHTSQYLCASSDAGVREEKLFFGSGTQLSVL.